The clone carrying this T cell receptor beta chain was detected ten times or more. Antigen unknown. The data belong to a study of identical twins. Points from the study as a whole: A lower insertion count was a feature of abundant cord blood beta clonotypes, with no such feature in memory repertoires. Out-of-frame sharing of TCR alpha in monozygotic twins was underestimated by models.

The CDR3 totals 11 residues. V was clipped by 6 bases and J by 4 bases, with 7 bases between them. Via MiXCR, TCRdb re-called the 5' RACE reads, giving one row per CDR3 protein. The sample holds some 240,000 distinct CDR3 sequences; about 10% are singletons and the top ten take more than 8.5%. The rearrangement links TRBV12-3 or TRBV12-4 to TRBJ2-7, with D possibly matching TRBD1 (6 bases). The sample was memory T cells sorted from blood. This sequence was found in a man between 45 and 60 years old in good health. CDR3 residues: CASSQGYEQYF. In nucleotides, the CDR3 is TGTGCCAGCAGCCAGGGGTACGAGCAGTACTTC.